This T cell receptor (beta chain) was obtained from a study of blood T cells in healthy people across ages (dated by TCRdb to about 2015). With respect to the entire study: Template switching captured roughly one uniquely barcoded TCR beta cDNA molecule per two T cells in model experiments. Using deep sequencing normalized with unique cDNA molecular identifiers, the study measured how TCR beta repertoire diversity changes with age. Using the same blood draw, the study looked at two additional independent replicas of 1 million unique cDNA reads for two donors, one aged 18 to 30 and the other aged 80 or older. The donors were split into four age groups: young (average 16 years), middle-aged (roughly 42), aged (more than 55) and long-lived (approximately 80). To avoid experimental bias, donors of different ages were randomly spread across the sequencing lanes. Beyond this particular receptor, the publication reports: As age increased, observed TCR beta diversity per million T cells dropped in a roughly linear way, and a significant reduction was already evident by age 40. Because profiling used bulk unsorted PBMCs, naive and antigen-experienced compartments could not be compared conclusively. Because donor CMV infection status was unknown, age-related changes in expanded clonotypes were potentially confounded. There was a strong correlation between observed TCR beta diversity and the percentage of naive T cells measured by flow cytometry. Estimates of total diversity based on one million sequenced T cells were regarded as lower bounds and as underestimates. Compared with the aged group, the long-lived group had more naive CD4+ T cells, fewer expanded clones and increased TCR diversity, suggesting age selection.

Library construction relied on 5' RACE. The run used an Illumina HiSeq 2500. The second PCR ran for roughly 7 to 12 cycles and used a J-beta primer mix along with a sample-barcoded 5' primer. A unique molecular identifier was introduced onto each TCR beta cDNA molecule by a template-switch 5' adaptor carrying 12 random nucleotides. At least 3 million CDR3-containing paired-end reads were obtained from each sample. First-strand cDNA was synthesized from all RNA with the Mint cDNA synthesis kit, primed by a TRBC-specific oligonucleotide. Following uracil-DNA glycosylase treatment, all cDNA underwent a first 18-cycle PCR with the universal primers M1SS and BC2_uni_R. The original methods were these. For normalization, 1 million high-quality reads, each with a distinct molecular identifier, were randomly selected from each sample. Instead of being binned into consensus sequences, reads that shared molecular identifiers were thrown out. CDR3 identification, clonotype clustering and error correction used MiTCR with a Q25 quality threshold and the strictest error-elimination algorithm. A nonparametric unseen species model with Euler transformation was used to estimate lower-bound total TCR beta diversity. TCRdb took the public reads, trimmed them with fastp at Q25, ran MiXCR for clone calling and kept in-frame beta chains. Every distinct CDR3 protein forms one entry, paired with its most common genes and DNA. The V and J calls here are based on TCRdb, not the publication. The sample table contains roughly 1,800,000 distinct CDR3 sequences; only one count was recorded for about 50% of them. In total, the top ten clones hold over 2% of the sample.

In the case of this clonotype: Its target antigen remains unknown. It has no much larger one-base neighbor in the sample; base qualities were not kept.

The donors were 40 or so Caucasian individuals from Russia, aged roughly 6 to 95 years, who were systemically healthy. Approximately 9.7 milliliters of peripheral blood were drawn from each donor into EDTA-treated Vacutainer tubes. Ficoll-Paque density-gradient centrifugation was used to isolate PBMCs, with at least 6 million per sample. Total RNA, at least 5 micrograms per sample, was extracted from PBMCs with Trizol reagent. The percentages of naive CD45RAhigh/CD27high T cells were determined by flow cytometry on a PBMC aliquot from every donor. Sequencing was done on a sample of blood. The clonotype was recovered from a woman in her 40s in good health.

In nucleotide form, the sequence is TGTGCCAGCAGCGATCCGGGACAGACCAGCTCCTATAATTCACCCCTCCACTTT. This gives the protein CASSDPGQTSSYNSPLHF. The V and J segments used are TRBV6-2 or TRBV6-3 and TRBJ1-6, with 7 bases aligning to TRBD1. According to the germline V gene, CDR1 reads MNHEY and CDR2 reads SVGEGT. V loses 6 bases at its end and J loses 0 bases; junction bases beyond the gene matches: 11. The CDR3 contains 18 residues, cysteine and phenylalanine counted. Left in the record is the CDR3 DNA by itself, 54 bases read in frame from the first base.